The rows below give T cell receptor beta chains drawn from one sample of a study of HIV-infected patients and healthy controls. Using its own MiXCR run on the 5' RACE reads, TCRdb lists one record per CDR3 protein. Here the sample spans 60,000 to 70,000 distinct CDR3 sequences, roughly a fifth being singletons. Input material: CD4+ T cells from blood. These receptors were collected from a human donor in good health. The conserved cysteine and the conserved F or W are not part of the CDR3 here. Clone size is not always given. Where it is, it says once, few, many or a class for expanded clones.

j_gene | abundance | v_gene | CDR3aa
TRBJ1-6 | few | TRBV19 | ASSIVWNSPLH
TRBJ1-3 | - | TRBV28 | ASSHSGKSLSPSRDTIY
TRBJ2-1 | many | TRBV3-1 | ASSHPGLVRYEQF
TRBJ2-5 | few | TRBV5-4 | ASSLQGTKTQY
TRBJ1-5 | - | TRBV6-2/TRBV6-3 | ASSYAGQGHQPQH
TRBJ1-1 | many | TRBV6-2/TRBV6-3 | ASTQGQNTEAF
TRBJ2-5 | - | TRBV7-9 | ASSPGGLASSGVKTQY
TRBJ2-3 | - | TRBV5-1 | ASSIGAVTDTQY
TRBJ1-5 | - | TRBV28 | ASLGSPGRSNQPQH
TRBJ2-3 | few | TRBV20-1 | SAERGEVGTDTQY
TRBJ2-3 | - | TRBV5-1 | ASSLSPADTQY
TRBJ2-7 | - | TRBV6-5 | ASSYQAGPYEQY
TRBJ2-3 | many | TRBV20-1 | SARTPWTTADTQY
TRBJ2-1 | - | TRBV11-2 | ASSLRAMGGYNEQF
TRBJ2-3 | many | TRBV7-2 | ASSPGGEVDAAQY
TRBJ1-5 | - | TRBV7-9 | ASSSGPDNQPQH
TRBJ2-3 | many | TRBV4-1 | ASSRERGTSTDTQY
TRBJ1-2 | many | TRBV5-6 | ASSLLQASYGYT
TRBJ1-1 | - | TRBV20-1 | SASPAALEAF
TRBJ2-2 | few | TRBV7-2 | AISAGAMTGELF
TRBJ1-2 | few | TRBV3-1 | ASSQLKGTGVYGYT
TRBJ1-1 | - | TRBV11-2 | ASSLNVKNTEAF
TRBJ1-1 | - | TRBV5-4 | ASSFDSTEAF
TRBJ2-2 | - | TRBV12-3/TRBV12-4 | ASTLDRGGTGELF
TRBJ2-4 | - | TRBV12-3/TRBV12-4 | ASSSYREVKY
TRBJ1-4 | - | TRBV12-5 | ASGPSTNLREKLF
TRBJ1-5 | many | TRBV6-1 | ASSGRDVRNQPQH
TRBJ1-1 | few | TRBV6-5 | ASSYSSGGRVNTEAF
TRBJ1-1 | many | TRBV7-3 | ASSLKKNTEAF
TRBJ2-2 | once | TRBV5-1 | ASSLGSRVTGELF
TRBJ2-5 | - | TRBV6-2/TRBV6-3 | ASSYNFMNLGETQY
TRBJ1-5 | - | TRBV20-1 | SARETGQRNQPQH
TRBJ2-1 | few | TRBV20-1 | SARGFGGDPSYNEQF
TRBJ2-1 | - | TRBV11-1 | ASSLYPGTSGSGYNEQF
TRBJ1-2 | few | TRBV3-1 | ASSLTSRGTVGANGYT
TRBJ1-2 | - | TRBV5-1 | ASSLRLGQFGYT
TRBJ2-7 | few | TRBV12-5 | ASGLVLGRGSYEQY
TRBJ1-1 | - | TRBV5-1 | ASSVSGTLHTEAF
TRBJ2-3 | - | TRBV19 | ASKRGTDTQY
TRBJ1-6 | few | TRBV7-9 | ASSFARTPGSSYNSPLH
TRBJ1-4 | - | TRBV7-6 | ASSLPGTLGEKLF
TRBJ2-6 | - | TRBV25-1 | ASSDRALLGSGANVLT
TRBJ1-2 | once | TRBV3-1 | ASSPLNAFSYVSGYT
TRBJ2-7 | few | TRBV7-2 | ASSPRLGGLGPLGH
TRBJ2-1 | - | TRBV16 | ASTPRRGGEQF
TRBJ2-2 | - | TRBV3-1 | ASSQALRFANTGELF
TRBJ1-2 | once | TRBV12-3/TRBV12-4 | ASSNFNYGYT
TRBJ2-1 | few | TRBV7-2 | ASTLGGGGNEQF
TRBJ2-4 | many | TRBV10-2 | ASGRDLGAQAKNIQY
TRBJ2-4 | many | TRBV29-1 | SVEDRGAQY
TRBJ1-3 | - | TRBV6-1 | ASSMTGISGNTIY
TRBJ1-4 | - | TRBV18 | ASSPSLETEKLF
TRBJ1-4 | - | TRBV12-5 | ASGPYWTGSNEKLF
TRBJ2-1 | few | TRBV6-5 | ASSYSSSGYNEQF
TRBJ2-7 | few | TRBV6-6 | ASSSSVPGLAGGDEQY
TRBJ1-2 | - | TRBV5-6 | ASSLEGLLSGYT
TRBJ1-2 | - | TRBV5-5 | ASSLAQGVGYGYT